This T cell receptor (beta chain) was obtained from a study of cytomegalovirus exposure and HLA in healthy donors. Broader study findings: Further analysis was carried out later, and it showed several of the most significant clusters appearing linked to common viral pathogens.

Use of 60 Vbeta and 13 Jbeta primers characterized the PCR. Sequenced by immunoSEQ multiplex PCR; TCRdb stores in-frame clones only, minus some. Of approximately 190,000 clones in the sample, 81% were seen once. With respect to this clone: What it binds is not known.

This CDR3 spans 13 amino acids. Germline CDR1 and CDR2: MNHNS and SASEGT. V was trimmed by 6 bases and J by 4 bases, leaving 12 bases between them. Material: PBMCs. This TCR was recovered from a man aged 35 to 55 in good health and CMV-seropositive. This chain joins TRBV6-1 and TRBJ1-2; perhaps TRBD1 as D (6 bases). CDR3: CASRQGASYGYTF. The DNA of the CDR3 is TGTGCCAGCAGACAGGGTGCTTCCTATGGCTACACCTTC.